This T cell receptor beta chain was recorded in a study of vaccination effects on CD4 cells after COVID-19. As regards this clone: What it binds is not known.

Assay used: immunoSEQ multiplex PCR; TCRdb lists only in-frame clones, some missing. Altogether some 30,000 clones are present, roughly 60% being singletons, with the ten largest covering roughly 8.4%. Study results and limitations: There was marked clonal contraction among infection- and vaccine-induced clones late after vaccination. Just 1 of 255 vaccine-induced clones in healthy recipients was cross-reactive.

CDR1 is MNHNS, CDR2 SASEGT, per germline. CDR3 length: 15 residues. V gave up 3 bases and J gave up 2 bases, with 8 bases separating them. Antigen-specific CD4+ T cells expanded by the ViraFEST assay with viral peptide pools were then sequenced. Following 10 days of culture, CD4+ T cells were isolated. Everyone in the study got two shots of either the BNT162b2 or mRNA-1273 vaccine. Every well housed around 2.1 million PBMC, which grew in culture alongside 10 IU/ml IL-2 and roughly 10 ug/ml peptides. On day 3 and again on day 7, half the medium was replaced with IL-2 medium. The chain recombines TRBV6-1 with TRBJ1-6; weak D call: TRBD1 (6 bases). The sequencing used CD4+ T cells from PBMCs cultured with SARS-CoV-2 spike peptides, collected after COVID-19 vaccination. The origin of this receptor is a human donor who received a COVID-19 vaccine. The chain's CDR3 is CASSERDTYNSPLHF. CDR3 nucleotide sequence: TGTGCCAGCAGTGAGAGGGACACCTATAATTCACCCCTCCACTTT.